This TCR beta chain was profiled in a study of blood T cell repertoires in COVID-19. The overall study: Spain, Italy and the United States supplied samples that represented acute and convalescent COVID-19. Nucleic acid was either cDNA or gDNA, and it came from T cells, B-cell-depleted T cells, or PBMCs.

The CDR3 is 15 residues long. Germline trimming cut 3 bases from V and 2 bases from J; bases unmatched to any gene: 4. Germline V lookup: CDR1 SEHNR, CDR2 FQNEAQ (reference sequence). Original processing notes: Amplifying reference gene primers gave estimates of nucleated cell counts. Clones were sequenced by immunoSEQ multiplex PCR, and TCRdb holds only the in-frame ones, with some missing. That table is the source of V, J and clone size, and D and trimming were worked out from the DNA. The sample shows 150,000 to 200,000 clones, roughly 85% of them seen only once. The specimen sequenced was peripheral blood. This chain connects TRBV7-9 to TRBJ2-5; 9 nucleotides align to TRBD2. The TCR sequence derives from a man aged 55 to 70 with active or convalescent COVID-19. CDR3 sequence reads: CASSFSGGIQETQYF. The CDR3 bases are TGTGCCAGCAGCTTTAGCGGGGGAATACAAGAGACCCAGTACTTC.